This T cell receptor (beta chain) emerged from a study of lymphopenia after photon versus proton radiotherapy. TCRdb's table, derived via immunoSEQ multiplex PCR, lists solely in-frame clones and lacks some. The sample yields some 30,000 clones, roughly 87% seen once. Study-wide results and caveats: In patients who died, overall survival fell as post-nadir TCR diversity dropped more. Authors raise, but do not show, better survival with proton therapy. Under photons, naive T cells and diversity fell while effector/memory populations rose. Post-nadir diversity loss with photons came from oligoclonal expansion, particularly CD8+ Temra cells.

Germline V lookup: CDR1 MGHRA, CDR2 YSYEKL. The CDR3 loop spans 17 amino acids. With regard to this clone: The antigen is not known. The germline gene is not matched at one end of the junction; a read error may be the cause.

The chain joins TRBV4-1 to TRBJ2-1; TRBD2 agrees at 8 bases. The material was peripheral blood, obtained from a patient treated with proton-based radiotherapy. This clonotype was obtained from a woman between 65 and 79 years old with pancreatic cancer. Some clones in this sample may be carry-over from other donors' samples. CDR3 DNA: TGCGCCAGCAGCGAAGATAATAGCGGGGATTCCTACAATGAGCAGTTCTTC. Residues: CASSEDNSGDSYNEQFF.